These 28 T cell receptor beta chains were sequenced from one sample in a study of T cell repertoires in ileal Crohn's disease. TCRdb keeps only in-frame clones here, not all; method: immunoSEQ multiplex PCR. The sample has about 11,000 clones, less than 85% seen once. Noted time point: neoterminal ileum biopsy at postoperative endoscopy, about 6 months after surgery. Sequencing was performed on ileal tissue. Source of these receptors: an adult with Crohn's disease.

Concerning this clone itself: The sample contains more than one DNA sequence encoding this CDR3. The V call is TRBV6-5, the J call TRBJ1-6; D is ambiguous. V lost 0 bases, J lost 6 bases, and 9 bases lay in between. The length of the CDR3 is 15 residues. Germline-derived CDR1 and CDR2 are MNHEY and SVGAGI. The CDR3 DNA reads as TGTGCCAGCAGTTACTCGAGAACGGGTAATTCACCCCTCCACTTT. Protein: CASSYSRTGNSPLHF.

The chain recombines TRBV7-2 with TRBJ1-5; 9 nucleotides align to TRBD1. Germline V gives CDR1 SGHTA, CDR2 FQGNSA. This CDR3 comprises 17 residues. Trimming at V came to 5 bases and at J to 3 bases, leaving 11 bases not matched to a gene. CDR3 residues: CASSQGFRDRVNQPQHF. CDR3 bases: TGTGCCAGCAGCCAAGGATTCCGGGACAGGGTCAATCAGCCCCAGCATTTT.

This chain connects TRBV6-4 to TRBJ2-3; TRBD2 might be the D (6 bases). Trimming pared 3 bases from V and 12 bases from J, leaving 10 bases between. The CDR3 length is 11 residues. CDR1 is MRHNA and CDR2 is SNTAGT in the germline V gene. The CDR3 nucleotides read TGTGCCAGCAGTGAGGGGACTGGTCAGTATTTT. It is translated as CASSEGTGQYF.

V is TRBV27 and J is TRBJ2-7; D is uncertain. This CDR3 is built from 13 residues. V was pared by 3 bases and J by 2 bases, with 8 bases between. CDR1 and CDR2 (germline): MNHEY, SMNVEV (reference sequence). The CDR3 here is CASSLAWPYEQYF. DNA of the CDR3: TGTGCCAGCAGTTTGGCCTGGCCCTACGAGCAGTACTTC.

The CDR3 coding sequence is TGCAGCGCCGGAGGAGACCAAAGCGGCTACACCTTC. Translation: CSAGGDQSGYTF. V usage is TRBV29-1 and J usage is TRBJ1-2; D unresolved. CDR3 size: 12 residues. In germline, CDR1 is SQVTM, CDR2 ANQGSEA. Trimming took off 7 bases at V and 8 bases at J, with 17 bases between the two ends.

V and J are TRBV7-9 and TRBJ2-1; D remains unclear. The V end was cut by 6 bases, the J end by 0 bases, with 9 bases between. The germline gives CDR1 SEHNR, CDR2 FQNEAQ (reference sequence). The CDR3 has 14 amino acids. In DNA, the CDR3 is TGTGCCAGCAGGCCGGTGAGCTCCTACAATGAGCAGTTCTTC. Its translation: CASRPVSSYNEQFF.

The CDR3 bases are TGTGCCTGGAGTCCCCTGGGACAGGCCTCTGAAGCTTTCTTT. Protein: CAWSPLGQASEAFF. The chain links TRBV30 to TRBJ1-1; 8 bases agree with TRBD1. The germline V gene encodes CDR1 GTSNPN and CDR2 SVGIG (reference sequence). V dropped 2 bases and J dropped 6; count of bases not matched to a gene: 8. The CDR3 loop spans 14 amino acids. The full variable domain, rest sourced from reference TRBV30 and TRBJ1-1, is SQTIHQWPATLVQPVGSPLSLECTVEGTSNPNLYWYRQAAGRGLQLLFYSVGIGQISSEVPQNLSASRPQDRQFILSSKKLLLSDSGFYLCAWSPLGQASEAFFGQGTRLTVV.

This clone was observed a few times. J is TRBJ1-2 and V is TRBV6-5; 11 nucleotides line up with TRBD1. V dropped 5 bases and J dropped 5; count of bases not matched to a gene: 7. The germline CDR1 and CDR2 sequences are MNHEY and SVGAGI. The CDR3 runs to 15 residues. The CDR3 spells CASSARDRGGYGYTF. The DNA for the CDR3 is TGTGCCAGCAGTGCGAGGGACAGGGGGGGATATGGCTACACCTTC.

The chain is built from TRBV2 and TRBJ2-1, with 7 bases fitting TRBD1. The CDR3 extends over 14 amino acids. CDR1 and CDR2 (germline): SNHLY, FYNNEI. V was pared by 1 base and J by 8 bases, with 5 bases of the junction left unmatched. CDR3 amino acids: CASSEGNRGDEQFF. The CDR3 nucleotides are TGTGCCAGCAGTGAAGGAAACAGGGGTGATGAGCAGTTCTTC.

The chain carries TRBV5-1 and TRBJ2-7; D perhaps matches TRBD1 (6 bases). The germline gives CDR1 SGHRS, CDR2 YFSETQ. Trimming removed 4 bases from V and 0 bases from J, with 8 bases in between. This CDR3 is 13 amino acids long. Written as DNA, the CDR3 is TGCGCCAGCAGCAGGGACATCTCCTACGAGCAGTACTTC. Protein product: CASSRDISYEQYF.

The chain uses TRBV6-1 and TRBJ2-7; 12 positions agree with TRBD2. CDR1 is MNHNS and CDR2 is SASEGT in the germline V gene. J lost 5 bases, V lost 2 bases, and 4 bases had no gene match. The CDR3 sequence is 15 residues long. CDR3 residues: CASSELAGGPNEQYF. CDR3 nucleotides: TGTGCCAGCAGTGAACTAGCGGGGGGGCCGAACGAGCAGTACTTC.

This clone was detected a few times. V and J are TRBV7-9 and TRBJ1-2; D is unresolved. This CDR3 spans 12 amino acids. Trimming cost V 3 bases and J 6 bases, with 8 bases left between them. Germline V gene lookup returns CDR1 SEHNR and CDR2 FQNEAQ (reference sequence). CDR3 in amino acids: CASSFSSHGYTF. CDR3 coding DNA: TGTGCCAGCAGCTTTAGTTCCCATGGCTACACCTTC.

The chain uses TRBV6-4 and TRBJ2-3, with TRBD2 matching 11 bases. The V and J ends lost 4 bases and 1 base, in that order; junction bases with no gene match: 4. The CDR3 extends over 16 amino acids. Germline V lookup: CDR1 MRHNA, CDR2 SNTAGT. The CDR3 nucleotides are TGTGCCAGCAGTGTGTCGACTAGCGGGGGCACAGATACGCAGTATTTT. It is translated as CASSVSTSGGTDTQYF.

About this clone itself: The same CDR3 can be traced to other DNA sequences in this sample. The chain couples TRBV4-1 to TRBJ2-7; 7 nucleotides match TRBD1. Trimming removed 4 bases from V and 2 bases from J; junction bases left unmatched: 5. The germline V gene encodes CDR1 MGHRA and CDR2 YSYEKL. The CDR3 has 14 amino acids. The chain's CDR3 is CASSPKTGTYEQYF. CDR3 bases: TGCGCCAGCAGCCCAAAGACAGGGACCTACGAGCAGTACTTC.

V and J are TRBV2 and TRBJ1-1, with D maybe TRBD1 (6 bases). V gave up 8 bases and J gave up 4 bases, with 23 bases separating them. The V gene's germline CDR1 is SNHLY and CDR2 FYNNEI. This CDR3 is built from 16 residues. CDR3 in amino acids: CASGAWGGTMSTEAFF. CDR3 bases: TGTGCCAGCGGTGCTTGGGGGGGCACCATGAGCACTGAAGCTTTCTTT.

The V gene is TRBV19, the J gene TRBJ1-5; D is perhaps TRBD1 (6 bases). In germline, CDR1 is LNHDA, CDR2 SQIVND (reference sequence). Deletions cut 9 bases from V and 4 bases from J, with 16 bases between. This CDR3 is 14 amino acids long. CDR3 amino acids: CASSYGGQNQPQHF. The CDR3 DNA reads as TGTGCCAGCTCCTATGGGGGCCAAAATCAGCCCCAGCATTTT.

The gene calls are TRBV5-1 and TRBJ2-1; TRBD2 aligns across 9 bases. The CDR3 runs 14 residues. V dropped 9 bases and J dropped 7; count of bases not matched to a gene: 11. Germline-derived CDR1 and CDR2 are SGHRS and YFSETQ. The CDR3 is CATQDWAGGNEQFF. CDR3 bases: TGCGCCACCCAAGACTGGGCGGGGGGGAATGAGCAGTTCTTC. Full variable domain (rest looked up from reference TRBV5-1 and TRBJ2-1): KAGVTQTPRYLIKTRGQQVTLSCSPISGHRSVSWYQQTPGQGLQFLFEYFSETQRNKGNFPGRFSGRQFSNSRSEMNVSTLELGDSALYLCATQDWAGGNEQFFGPGTRLTVL.

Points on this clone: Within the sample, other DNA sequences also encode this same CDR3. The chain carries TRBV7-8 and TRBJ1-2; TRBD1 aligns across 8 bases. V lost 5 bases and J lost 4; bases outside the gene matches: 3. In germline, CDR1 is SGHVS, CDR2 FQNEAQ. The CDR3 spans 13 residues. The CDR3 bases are TGTGCCAGCAGCCCAGGGGGCCCCTATGGCTACACCTTC. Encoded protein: CASSPGGPYGYTF.

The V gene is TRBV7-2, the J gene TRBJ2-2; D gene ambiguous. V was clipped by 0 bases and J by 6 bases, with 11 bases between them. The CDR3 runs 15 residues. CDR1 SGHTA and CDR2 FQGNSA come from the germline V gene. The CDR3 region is CASSLATGSAGELFF. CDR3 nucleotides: TGTGCCAGCAGCTTAGCGACGGGTTCGGCCGGGGAGCTGTTTTTT. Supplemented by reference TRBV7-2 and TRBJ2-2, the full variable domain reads GAGVSQSPSNKVTEKGKDVELRCDPISGHTALYWYRQSLGQGLEFLIYFQGNSAPDKSGLPSDRFSAERTGGSVSTLTIQRTQQEDSAVYLCASSLATGSAGELFFGEGSRLTVL.

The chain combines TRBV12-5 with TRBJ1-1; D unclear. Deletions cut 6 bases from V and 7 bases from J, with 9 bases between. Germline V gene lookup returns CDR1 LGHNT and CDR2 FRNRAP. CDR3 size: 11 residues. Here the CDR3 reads CASGRDFEAFF. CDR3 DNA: TGTGCTAGTGGCCGAGACTTTGAAGCTTTCTTT.

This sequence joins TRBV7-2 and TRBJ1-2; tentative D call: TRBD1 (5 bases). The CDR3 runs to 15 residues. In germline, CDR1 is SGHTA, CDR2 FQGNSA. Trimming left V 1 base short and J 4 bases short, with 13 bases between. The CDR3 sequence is CASSLVGRGIYGYTF. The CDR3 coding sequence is TGTGCCAGCAGCTTAGTGGGACGGGGGATCTATGGCTACACCTTC.

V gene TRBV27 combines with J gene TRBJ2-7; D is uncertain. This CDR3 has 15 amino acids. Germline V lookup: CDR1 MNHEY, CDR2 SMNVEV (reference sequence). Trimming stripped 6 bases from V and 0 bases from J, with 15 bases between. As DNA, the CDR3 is TGTGCCAGCAGCCAGAAGACACTCACCTCCTACGAGCAGTACTTC. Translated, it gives CASSQKTLTSYEQYF.

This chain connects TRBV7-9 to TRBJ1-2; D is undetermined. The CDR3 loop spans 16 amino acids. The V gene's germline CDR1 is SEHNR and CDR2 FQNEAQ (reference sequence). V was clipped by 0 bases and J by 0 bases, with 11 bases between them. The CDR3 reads CASSLAQTKANYGYTF. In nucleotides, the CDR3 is TGTGCCAGCAGCTTAGCGCAGACAAAAGCTAACTATGGCTACACCTTC.

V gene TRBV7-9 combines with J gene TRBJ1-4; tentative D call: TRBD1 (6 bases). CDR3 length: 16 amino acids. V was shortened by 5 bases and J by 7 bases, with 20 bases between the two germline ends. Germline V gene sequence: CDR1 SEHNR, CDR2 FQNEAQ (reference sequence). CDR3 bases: TGTGCCAGCAGCCCCCCGCAGGGCAGGGGAGTTGAAAAACTGTTTTTT. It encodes CASSPPQGRGVEKLFF.

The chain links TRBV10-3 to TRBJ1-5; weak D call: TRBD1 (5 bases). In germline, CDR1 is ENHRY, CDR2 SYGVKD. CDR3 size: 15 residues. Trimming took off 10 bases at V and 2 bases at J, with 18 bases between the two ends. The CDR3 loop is CATSGLGLGNQPQHF. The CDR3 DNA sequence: TGTGCCACCTCAGGGCTAGGGCTGGGCAATCAGCCCCAGCATTTT.

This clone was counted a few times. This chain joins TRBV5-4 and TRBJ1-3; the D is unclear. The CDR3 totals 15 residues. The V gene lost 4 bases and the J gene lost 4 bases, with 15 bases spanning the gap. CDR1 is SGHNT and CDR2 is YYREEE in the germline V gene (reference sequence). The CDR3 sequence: CASSAGSSGGNTIYF. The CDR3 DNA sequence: TGTGCCAGCAGCGCGGGGTCCTCGGGCGGAAACACCATATATTTT.

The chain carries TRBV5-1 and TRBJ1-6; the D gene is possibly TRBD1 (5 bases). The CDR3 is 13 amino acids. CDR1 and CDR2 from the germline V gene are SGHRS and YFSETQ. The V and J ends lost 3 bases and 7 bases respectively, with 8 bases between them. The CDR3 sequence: CASSWGGNSPLHF. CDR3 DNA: TGCGCCAGCAGCTGGGGGGGGAATTCACCCCTCCACTTT.

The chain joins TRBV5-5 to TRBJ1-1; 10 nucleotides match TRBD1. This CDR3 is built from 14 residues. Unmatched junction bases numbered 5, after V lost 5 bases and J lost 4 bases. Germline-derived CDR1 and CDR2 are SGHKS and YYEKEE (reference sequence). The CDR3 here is CASRVGQGSTEAFF. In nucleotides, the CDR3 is TGTGCCAGCAGAGTGGGACAGGGGTCCACTGAAGCTTTCTTT. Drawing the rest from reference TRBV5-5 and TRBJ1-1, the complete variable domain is DAGVTQSPTHLIKTRGQQVTLRCSPISGHKSVSWYQQVLGQGPQFIFQYYEKEERGRGNFPDRFSARQFPNYSSELNVNALLLGDSALYLCASRVGQGSTEAFFGQGTRLTVV.